The next 11 T cell receptor beta chains were all read from a single sample in a study of breast tumors, draining lymph nodes, adjacent tissues. The lymph nodes were axillary draining lymph nodes from breast cancer patients. From the multiplex PCR reads, TCRdb called clonotypes with MiXCR, one entry per CDR3 protein. In the table there are some 230,000 distinct CDR3 sequences, under 40% of which are singletons. Sequencing used axillary lymph node tissue. All receptors derive from a female donor with breast cancer. Some clones in this sample may be carry-over from other donors' samples.

This clonotype was observed at least ten times. V is TRBV29-1 and J is TRBJ1-2; 10 positions agree with TRBD1. The CDR3 spans 12 residues. From germline, CDR1 is SQVTM and CDR2 ANQGSEA. Germline trimming cut 7 bases from V and 8 bases from J; bases unmatched to any gene: 7. CDR3 bases: TGCAGCGCTCGACAGGGGGCGGAGGGCTACACCTTC. Protein: CSARQGAEGYTF.

This chain links TRBV2 with TRBJ2-3; 9 bases line up with TRBD2. The junction had 7 bases not matched to a gene; V was cut back by 4 bases and J by 5 bases. The CDR3 sequence is 15 residues long. Germline CDR1 reads SNHLY; CDR2 reads FYNNEI. As DNA, the CDR3 is TGTGCCAGCAGTGCTTCGGCTAGCGGGGTAGATACGCAGTATTTT. Amino acid sequence: CASSASASGVDTQYF.

The rearrangement links TRBV20-1 to TRBJ2-1, with TRBD1 identical over 8 bases. The length of the CDR3 is 17 residues. V lost 0 bases and J lost 0; bases outside the gene matches: 7. Germline V lookup: CDR1 DFQATT, CDR2 SNEGSKA (reference sequence). The CDR3 region is CSARELFGQGSYNEQFF. CDR3 nucleotides: TGCAGTGCTAGAGAACTGTTCGGACAGGGCTCCTACAATGAGCAGTTCTTC.

This clonotype appeared once. The chain links TRBV20-1 to TRBJ2-1; TRBD1 might be the D (6 bases). Between the trimmed V and J ends, which lost 2 bases and 8 bases, there was a span of 13 bases. The CDR3 contains 13 residues. Germline V gene lookup returns CDR1 DFQATT and CDR2 SNEGSKA (reference sequence). CDR3 in DNA: TGCAGTGCTAGAAGAGGGAAGGGGGATGAGCAGTTCTTC. Its protein is CSARRGKGDEQFF.

The chain links TRBV19 to TRBJ1-1, with a weak D call TRBD1 (5 bases). Trimming shortened V by 4 bases and J by 4 bases, and 10 bases separated the two germline ends. This CDR3 has 13 residues. The V gene's germline CDR1 is LNHDA and CDR2 SQIVND (reference sequence). The CDR3 reads CASSNQGSTEAFF. The CDR3 DNA reads as TGTGCCAGTAGTAACCAGGGAAGCACTGAAGCTTTCTTT.

The chain recombines TRBV15 with TRBJ1-2; D is uncertain. CDR3 size: 12 residues. CDR1 and CDR2 (germline): LNHNV, YYDKDF (reference sequence). With 5 bases removed from V and 12 bases from J, the gap between germline ends came to 16 bases. DNA of the CDR3: TGTGCCACCAGCGGAGGGAGGTCTGGAAACACCTTC. Protein sequence: CATSGGRSGNTF.

The chain uses TRBV28 and TRBJ1-5; 7 positions match TRBD1. Looked up from germline, CDR1 is MDHEN and CDR2 is SYDVKM. J gave up 5 bases and V 6 bases, and 13 bases lay outside the gene matches. This CDR3 is built from 16 residues. The CDR3 protein is CASSPGDSHAYQPQHF. The CDR3 bases are TGTGCCAGCAGCCCCGGGGACAGCCATGCTTATCAGCCCCAGCATTTT.

The chain joins TRBV24-1 to TRBJ1-2, with 8 bases matching TRBD1. The CDR3 consists of 16 residues. Germline lookup yields CDR1 KGHDR and CDR2 SFDVKD. Unmatched junction bases numbered 2, after V lost 0 bases and J lost 0 bases. The CDR3 sequence: CATSDLRQGTNYGYTF. The CDR3 DNA reads as TGTGCCACCAGTGATTTGCGACAGGGGACTAACTATGGCTACACCTTC.

This clonotype was picked up many times. The V gene is TRBV7-9, the J gene TRBJ2-1; D is ambiguous. Germline CDR1 and CDR2: SEHNR and FQNEAQ (reference sequence). Between the trimmed V and J ends, which lost 5 bases and 7 bases, there was a span of 6 bases. This CDR3 spans 11 amino acids. CDR3 sequence: CASSLSNEQFF. Here the CDR3 DNA reads TGTGCCAGCAGCCTAAGTAATGAGCAGTTCTTC.

This clonotype came up many times. The chain is built from TRBV7-9 and TRBJ1-4, with TRBD1 as a possible D gene (6 bases). Germline CDR1 SEHNR, CDR2 FQNEAQ (reference sequence). This CDR3 comprises 16 residues. V dropped 2 bases and J dropped 3 bases, with 13 bases sitting between them. CDR3 sequence reads: CASSLRRTAPNEKLFF. CDR3 sequence (DNA): TGTGCCAGCAGCTTACGTAGGACAGCCCCTAATGAAAAACTGTTTTTT.

In its sample, this clonotype was seen many times. The chain is built from TRBV5-1 and TRBJ2-7, with D perhaps matching TRBD2 (6 bases). This CDR3 has 15 amino acids. In germline, CDR1 is SGHRS, CDR2 YFSETQ. V lost 2 bases, J lost 6 bases, and 18 bases lay in between. CDR3 sequence reads: CASSLFAGTAREQYF. CDR3 DNA sequence: TGCGCCAGCAGCTTATTTGCGGGGACCGCCCGCGAGCAGTACTTC.